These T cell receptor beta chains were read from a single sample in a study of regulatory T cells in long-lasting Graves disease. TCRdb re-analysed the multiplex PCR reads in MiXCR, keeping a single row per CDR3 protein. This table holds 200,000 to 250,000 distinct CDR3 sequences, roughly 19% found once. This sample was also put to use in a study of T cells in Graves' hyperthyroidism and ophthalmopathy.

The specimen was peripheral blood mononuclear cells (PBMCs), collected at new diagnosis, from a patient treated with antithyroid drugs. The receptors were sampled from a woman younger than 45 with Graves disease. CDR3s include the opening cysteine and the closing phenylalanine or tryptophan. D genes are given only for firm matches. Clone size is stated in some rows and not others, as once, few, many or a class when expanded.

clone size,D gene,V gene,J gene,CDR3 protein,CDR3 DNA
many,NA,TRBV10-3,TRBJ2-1,CAIRGDTLRPMFF,TGTGCCATCCGAGGAGACACGCTAAGGCCCATGTTCTTC
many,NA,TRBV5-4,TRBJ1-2,CASSFLSVPNYGYTF,TGTGCCAGCAGCTTCCTGTCAGTCCCTAACTATGGCTACACCTTC
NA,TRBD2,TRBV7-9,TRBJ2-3,CASSATSGSSTDTQYF,TGTGCCAGCAGCGCGACTAGCGGGTCCAGCACAGATACGCAGTATTTT
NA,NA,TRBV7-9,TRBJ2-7,CASSRDKSYEQYF,TGTGCCAGCAGTAGGGACAAATCCTACGAGCAGTACTTC
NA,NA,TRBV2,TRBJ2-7,CASRADGGSYEQYF,TGTGCCAGCAGGGCGGACGGGGGCTCCTACGAGCAGTACTTC
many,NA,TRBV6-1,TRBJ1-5,CASSETGNQPQHF,TGCGCCAGCAGCGAAACAGGGAATCAGCCCCAGCATTTT
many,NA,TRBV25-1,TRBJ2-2,CASSRRAGLANTGELFF,TGTGCCAGCAGTCGGCGGGCAGGACTCGCGAACACCGGGGAGCTGTTTTTT
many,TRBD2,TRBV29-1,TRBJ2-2,CSVGLAVTGELFF,TGCAGCGTCGGACTAGCGGTCACCGGGGAGCTGTTTTTT
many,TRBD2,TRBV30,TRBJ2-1,CAWSSLGRLYNEQFF,TGTGCCTGGAGTTCCCTCGGGAGGCTCTACAATGAGCAGTTCTTC
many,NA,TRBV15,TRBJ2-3,CATSPRPDTQYF,TGTGCCACCAGCCCCCGACCAGATACGCAGTATTTT
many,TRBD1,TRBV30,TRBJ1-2,CAWSVGQVSNYGYTF,TGTGCCTGGAGTGTCGGACAGGTCTCCAACTATGGCTACACCTTC
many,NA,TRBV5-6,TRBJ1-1,CASSLIGDGGTDTEAFF,TGTGCCAGCAGCTTGATCGGAGACGGCGGAACGGACACTGAAGCTTTCTTT
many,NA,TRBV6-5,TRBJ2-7,CASSFSDWGNYEQYF,TGTGCCAGCAGTTTTAGCGACTGGGGCAACTACGAGCAGTACTTC
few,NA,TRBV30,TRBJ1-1,CAWSYREGRNTEAFF,TGTGCCTGGAGTTACCGTGAGGGCCGGAACACTGAAGCTTTCTTT
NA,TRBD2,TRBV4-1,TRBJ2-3,CASSQVSSGQMTDTQYF,TGCGCCAGCAGCCAAGTGAGTAGCGGGCAAATGACAGATACGCAGTATTTT
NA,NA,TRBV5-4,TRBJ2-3,CASSKGGTDTQYF,TGTGCCAGCAGCAAAGGAGGCACAGATACGCAGTATTTT
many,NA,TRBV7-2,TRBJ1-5,CASRFGSENQPQHF,TGTGCCAGCAGATTTGGGTCCGAAAATCAGCCCCAGCATTTT
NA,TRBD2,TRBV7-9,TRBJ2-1,CASSLRLAGGPGYNEQFF,TGTGCCAGCAGCCTTCGACTAGCGGGAGGGCCGGGATACAATGAGCAGTTCTTC
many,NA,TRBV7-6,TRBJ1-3,CASSPAYMGSSGNTIYF,TGTGCCAGCAGCCCTGCCTACATGGGGAGCTCTGGAAACACCATATATTTT
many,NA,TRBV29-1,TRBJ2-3,CSVGVGSALTQYF,TGCAGCGTTGGGGTGGGTTCCGCCTTAACGCAGTATTTT
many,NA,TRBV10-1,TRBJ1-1,CASSAGLPTEAFF,TGCGCCAGCAGTGCCGGGCTGCCCACTGAAGCTTTCTTT
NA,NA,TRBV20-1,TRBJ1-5,CSASPRGHQPQHF,TGCAGTGCTAGCCCCAGGGGACATCAGCCCCAGCATTTT
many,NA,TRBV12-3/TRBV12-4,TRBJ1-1,CASSANPMDRMNTEAFF,TGTGCCAGCAGTGCGAACCCTATGGACAGAATGAACACTGAAGCTTTCTTT
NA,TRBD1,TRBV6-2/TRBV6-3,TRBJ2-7,CASRTGPSYEQYF,TGTGCCAGCAGGACAGGGCCCTCCTACGAGCAGTACTTC